The T cell receptor beta chain described here comes from a study of T cells in Graves' hyperthyroidism and ophthalmopathy. General observations from the study: Ophthalmopathy was model-predicted a median about 7.1 months pre-onset.

This clonotype was recorded at least ten times. Its antigen is undetermined. TCR beta CDR3 regions were amplified from RNA. A set of HTBI primers served as the primers for a first-round RT-PCR of the TCR CDR3. TCRdb fed the multiplex PCR reads into MiXCR, producing one record per CDR3 protein. The sample has 450,000 to 650,000 distinct CDR3 sequences, about 15% seen once. The material sequenced was blood. This receptor was taken from a woman in her late teens or twenties with Graves' ophthalmopathy.

CDR3 sequence (DNA): TGTGCCAGCAGCTTGGCCTTGCTTTCTCACAGGGCCGGGATGGATGAAGCTTTCTTT. Amino acids: CASSLALLSHRAGMDEAFF. The chain employs TRBV5-4 and TRBJ1-1; tentative D call: TRBD1 (6 bases). Trimming cost V 0 bases and J 7 bases, with 28 bases left between them. The CDR3 loop spans 19 amino acids. Germline values: CDR1 SGHNT, CDR2 YYREEE (reference sequence).